This T cell receptor beta chain was recorded in a study of CD8+ T cells in alopecia areata. The V end was cut by 1 base, the J end by 10 bases, with 8 bases between. This CDR3 spans 12 amino acids. CDR1 is SEHNR and CDR2 is FQNEAQ in the germline V gene (reference sequence). The authors extracted RNA and reverse transcribed it into cDNA as the sequencing template. Profiling relied on immunoSEQ multiplex PCR, and the TCRdb table lists in-frame clones only, not all of them. This sample yields 130,000 to 150,000 clones, of which 40% to 65% are seen a single time; over 0.75% belongs to the top ten. This rearrangement joins TRBV7-9 to TRBJ2-1, with D uncertain. Source: CD4+ T cells sorted from blood, taken at week 0. The TCR originated in a human donor with alopecia areata. The CDR3 is CASSLVDAEQFF. CDR3 DNA sequence: TGTGCCAGCAGCTTAGTAGATGCCGAGCAGTTCTTC.